This passage covers 5 T cell receptor beta chains from one sample sequenced in a study of blood T cells in healthy people across ages. A J-beta primer mix and a sample-barcoded 5' primer were used in a second PCR of roughly 6 to 11 cycles. TCRdb called the 5' RACE reads again in MiXCR, with one record for every CDR3 protein. The sample comprises about 930,000 distinct CDR3 sequences, 25% to 30% of which are singletons, and 10% rests with the top ten. Another study also made use of these data, one on T cells of mothers and their children.

The specimen sequenced was blood. These receptors were collected from a woman between 40 and 55 years old in good health.

V gene TRBV4-2 combines with J gene TRBJ2-1; 12 bases are a match to TRBD2. The CDR3 extends over 18 amino acids. From germline, CDR1 is LGHNA and CDR2 YNFKEQ. With V trimmed by 5 bases and J by 1 base, 9 bases remained unmatched. CDR3 in DNA: TGTGCCAGCAGCATGCGGACTAGCGGGGAAACATCCTACAATGAGCAGTTCTTC. It encodes CASSMRTSGETSYNEQFF.

In this sample, this clonotype turned up a few times. The V gene is TRBV7-2, the J gene TRBJ1-1; the match to TRBD1 covers 8 bases. Germline V gene sequence: CDR1 SGHTA, CDR2 FQGNSA. V was clipped by 4 bases and J by 1 base; unmatched bases: 5. The CDR3 sequence is 15 residues long. The CDR3 bases are TGTGCCAGCAGCTCCCACAGGGGGGGGAACACTGAAGCTTTCTTT. This gives the protein CASSSHRGGNTEAFF.

The chain recombines TRBV2 with TRBJ2-1, with 16 bases identical to TRBD2. The CDR3 length is 17 residues. The V gene's germline CDR1 is SNHLY and CDR2 FYNNEI. The J segment lost 7 bases and the V segment lost 5 bases, leaving 8 bases of the junction unmatched. The CDR3 DNA sequence: TGTGCCAGCAGTAAAACCGGGACTAGCGGGGGGGTAAATGAGCAGTTCTTC. Translating gives CASSKTGTSGGVNEQFF.

The chain is built from TRBV6-5 and TRBJ2-4; 8 bases align to TRBD2. The germline gives CDR1 MNHEY, CDR2 SVGAGI. The CDR3 runs to 15 residues. Losses at the gene ends were 6 bases for V and 13 bases for J; bases not matched to a gene: 17. The CDR3 DNA reads TGTGCCAGCAGCCCAGCGGGGGCCTCGAACAATGAGCAGTACTTC. As protein: CASSPAGASNNEQYF.

This clonotype occurred once. One base away lies a much larger clone, so this may be a sequencing read error. The rearrangement links TRBV7-8 to TRBJ2-1; D might be TRBD2 (5 bases). The CDR3 has 14 amino acids. V was trimmed by 1 base and J by 11 bases, leaving 15 bases between them. The germline CDR1 and CDR2 sequences are SGHVS and FQNEAQ. For the CDR3, the DNA is TGTGCCAGCAGCTTAGGGACTCATAAGTATAAGCAGTTCTTC. Its translation is CASSLGTHKYKQFF.